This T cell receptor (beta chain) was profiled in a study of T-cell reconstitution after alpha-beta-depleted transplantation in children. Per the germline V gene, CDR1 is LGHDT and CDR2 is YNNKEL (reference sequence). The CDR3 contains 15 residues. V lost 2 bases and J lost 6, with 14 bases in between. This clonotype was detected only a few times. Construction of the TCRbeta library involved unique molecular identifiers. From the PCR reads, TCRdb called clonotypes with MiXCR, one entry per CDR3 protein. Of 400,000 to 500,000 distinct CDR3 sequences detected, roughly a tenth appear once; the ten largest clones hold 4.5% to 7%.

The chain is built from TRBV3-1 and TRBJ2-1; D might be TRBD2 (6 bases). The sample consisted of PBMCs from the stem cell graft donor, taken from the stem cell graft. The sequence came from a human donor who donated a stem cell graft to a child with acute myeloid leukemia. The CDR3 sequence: CASSQPGGGFNEQFF. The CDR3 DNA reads TGTGCCAGCAGCCAACCCGGTGGAGGGTTCAATGAGCAGTTCTTC.